These T cell receptor beta chains were read from a single sample in a study of yellow fever vaccine responses in identical twins. One entry per CDR3 protein, called by TCRdb with MiXCR from the RT-PCR reads. The data contain around 16,000 distinct CDR3 sequences, around 83% of them singletons. The sample here was T cells from blood (PBMCs), unsorted or a sorted subset (not recorded which), taken before or after yellow fever vaccination (not recorded which). The receptors shown here come from a woman aged 18-29 years who received the yellow fever vaccine. Both conserved end residues are part of each CDR3. The D gene is left open where the match is weak. Only some rows state a clone size, as once, few, many or a class for expanded clones.

14,TRBD2,TRBJ2-7,TRBV10-3,.,TGTGCCATCAGCGGGAGGACACAAACGTACGAGCAGTACTTC,CAISGRTQTYEQYF
16,TRBD2,TRBJ2-3,TRBV11-2,few,TGTGCCAGCAGCTTATTTAGCGGGAGGGCCCTGGATACGCAGTATTTT,CASSLFSGRALDTQYF
12,.,TRBJ2-7,TRBV15,few,TGTGCCACCAGCAGAGCGGGCTACGAGCAGTACTTC,CATSRAGYEQYF
12,.,TRBJ2-4,TRBV18,.,TGTGCCAGCTCACCTACGGGGGACATTCAGTACTTC,CASSPTGDIQYF
12,.,TRBJ2-1,TRBV7-6,.,TGTGCCAGCAGCTTACGGGAGTCCGAGCAGTTCTTC,CASSLRESEQFF
13,.,TRBJ2-1,TRBV29-1,.,TGCAGCGTTGATCGAGGGCTCGGCAATGAGCAGTTCTTC,CSVDRGLGNEQFF
12,.,TRBJ2-5,TRBV29-1,.,TGCAGCGTGCGGGACGCAGGAGAGACCCAGTACTTC,CSVRDAGETQYF
13,.,TRBJ2-7,TRBV5-1,.,TGCGCCAGCAGCTTGGATAGGGGGGCCGAGCAGTACTTC,CASSLDRGAEQYF
12,.,TRBJ1-2,TRBV6-1,.,TGTGCCACCTACACTGCTACTAGGGGCTACACCTTC,CATYTATRGYTF
15,.,TRBJ1-6,TRBV4-3,.,TGCGCCAGCAGCCAAGATGGACAAGGGGATTCACCCCTCCACTTT,CASSQDGQGDSPLHF
14,TRBD2,TRBJ2-3,TRBV11-3,.,TGTGCCAGCAGCTTAACGCGGGAGGCAGATACGCAGTATTTT,CASSLTREADTQYF
14,.,TRBJ1-2,TRBV4-1,.,TGCGCCAGCAGCCAAGAGGAAGCTAACTATGGCTACACCTTC,CASSQEEANYGYTF